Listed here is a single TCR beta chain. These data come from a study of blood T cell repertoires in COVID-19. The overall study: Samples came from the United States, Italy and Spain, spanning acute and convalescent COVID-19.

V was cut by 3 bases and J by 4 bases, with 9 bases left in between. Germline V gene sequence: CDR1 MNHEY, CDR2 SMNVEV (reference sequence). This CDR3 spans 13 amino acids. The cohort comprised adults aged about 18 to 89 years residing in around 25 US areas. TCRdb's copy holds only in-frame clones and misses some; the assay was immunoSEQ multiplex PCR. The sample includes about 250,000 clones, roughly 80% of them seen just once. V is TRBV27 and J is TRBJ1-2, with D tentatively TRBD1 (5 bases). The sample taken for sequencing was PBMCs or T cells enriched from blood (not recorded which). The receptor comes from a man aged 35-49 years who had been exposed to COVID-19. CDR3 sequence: CASSFNTGYGYTF. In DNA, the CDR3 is TGTGCCAGCAGTTTTAACACAGGCTATGGCTACACCTTC.